This T cell receptor (beta chain) was sequenced for a study of early T cells in non-severe SARS-CoV-2 infection. This clonotype was seen at least ten times. Each cDNA molecule carried a unique molecular identifier. Using its own MiXCR run on the 5' RACE reads, TCRdb lists one record per CDR3 protein. This sample has 34,000 or so distinct CDR3 sequences; around 9% occur once, and the top ten carry less than 15%. The receptor comes from an adult who was a healthcare worker with PCR-confirmed SARS-CoV-2 infection or an uninfected control (not recorded which). Sequencing input: whole blood.

The CDR3 nucleotides read TGTGCCAGCAGCCCGAACTACGAGCAGTACTTC. Translated: CASSPNYEQYF. This sequence joins TRBV2 and TRBJ2-7; D ambiguous. The CDR3 length is 11 residues. V dropped 6 bases and J dropped 3 bases, with 6 bases sitting between them. CDR1 and CDR2 from the germline V gene are SNHLY and FYNNEI.